These 27 T cell receptor beta chains share one sample of origin, sequenced in a study of cytomegalovirus exposure and HLA in healthy donors. The PCR made use of 60 Vbeta and 13 Jbeta primers. Assay: immunoSEQ multiplex PCR; the TCRdb copy retains only in-frame clones and omits some. In total, the table holds roughly 200,000 clones. The sequencing sample was made of PBMCs. The receptors here all came from a man aged 25 to 40 in good health and CMV-seronegative.

The gene calls are TRBV4-1 and TRBJ2-7; tentatively, D is TRBD1 (5 bases). The CDR3 is 17 amino acids. Germline-derived CDR1 and CDR2 are MGHRA and YSYEKL. V dropped 4 bases and J dropped 1 base, with 20 bases sitting between them. The CDR3 sequence is CASSLGPTGPTSYEQYF. The CDR3, as DNA: TGCGCCAGCAGCCTGGGTCCTACAGGTCCTACATCCTACGAGCAGTACTTC.

This chain joins TRBV7-9 and TRBJ2-3, with D tentatively TRBD2 (7 bases). V was shortened by 4 bases and J by 2 bases, with 19 bases between the two germline ends. The CDR3 loop spans 17 amino acids. Germline-derived CDR1 and CDR2 are SEHNR and FQNEAQ (reference sequence). The CDR3 loop is CASSSTSGGGLTDTQYF. The CDR3 DNA reads TGTGCCAGCAGCTCAACCTCGGGCGGGGGCCTCACAGATACGCAGTATTTT.

The rearrangement joins TRBV7-7 to TRBJ1-4, with 11 bases matching TRBD1. The CDR3 sequence is 15 residues long. Germline CDR1 is SSHAT and CDR2 is FNYEAQ (reference sequence). V lost 5 bases, J lost 5 bases, and 4 bases stayed unmatched. The CDR3 sequence is CASSPRTGGNEKLFF. The CDR3 nucleotides are TGTGCCAGCAGCCCCCGGACAGGGGGCAATGAAAAACTGTTTTTT.

CDR3 protein: CASSWGLIGELFF. The CDR3 region has the DNA TGTGCCAGCAGTTGGGGACTAATCGGGGAGCTGTTTTTT. The genes are TRBV6-1 and TRBJ2-2, with 7 positions matching TRBD2. The germline gives CDR1 MNHNS, CDR2 SASEGT. This CDR3 contains 13 residues. After removal of 5 bases from V and 7 bases from J, the junction contained 4 bases not matched to a gene.

The chain is built from TRBV28 and TRBJ1-4; TRBD1 matches 8 bases. J gave up 5 bases and V 5 bases, and 10 bases lay outside the gene matches. Germline CDR1 and CDR2: MDHEN and SYDVKM. The CDR3 covers 16 residues. CDR3 in amino acids: CASSTYRGGNNEKLFF. The CDR3 DNA reads TGTGCCAGCAGTACCTACAGGGGGGGGAACAATGAAAAACTGTTTTTT. The full variable domain, its missing parts supplied by reference TRBV28 and TRBJ1-4, is DVKVTQSSRYLVKRTGEKVFLECVQDMDHENMFWYRQDPGLGLRLIYFSYDVKMKEKGDIPEGYSVSREKKERFSLILESASTNQTSMYLCASSTYRGGNNEKLFFGSGTQLSVL.

The gene calls are TRBV6-1 and TRBJ2-1; D call uncertain. The CDR3 runs 16 residues. The germline V and J ends were trimmed by 0 bases and 2 bases, with 11 bases remaining between them. The V gene's germline CDR1 is MNHNS and CDR2 SASEGT. CDR3 DNA sequence: TGTGCCAGCAGTGAAGCGCGATCTCCACCCTACAATGAGCAGTTCTTC. This codes for CASSEARSPPYNEQFF.

The J gene is TRBJ2-7, the V gene TRBV7-2; D remains ambiguous. The V gene lost 0 bases and the J gene lost 3 bases, with 6 bases spanning the gap. Looked up from germline, CDR1 is SGHTA and CDR2 is FQGNSA. This CDR3 has 13 residues. The CDR3 DNA reads as TGTGCCAGCAGCTTAGCGATGAGCTACGAGCAGTACTTC. This translates into CASSLAMSYEQYF. Full variable domain (missing parts from reference TRBV7-2 and TRBJ2-7): GAGVSQSPSNKVTEKGKDVELRCDPISGHTALYWYRQSLGQGLEFLIYFQGNSAPDKSGLPSDRFSAERTGGSVSTLTIQRTQQEDSAVYLCASSLAMSYEQYFGPGTRLTVT.

The gene calls are TRBV19 and TRBJ1-1; no clear D gene. The CDR3 has 16 residues. With 5 bases removed from V and 2 bases from J, the gap between germline ends came to 18 bases. Germline V lookup: CDR1 LNHDA, CDR2 SQIVND (reference sequence). The CDR3 protein is CASSSSGGGINTEAFF. In DNA, the CDR3 is TGTGCCAGTAGTTCCTCGGGCGGAGGGATAAACACTGAAGCTTTCTTT.

The V gene is TRBV10-1, the J gene TRBJ2-7; 8 bases are a match to TRBD1. In germline, CDR1 is WNHNN, CDR2 SYGVQD (reference sequence). There are 13 residues in the CDR3. V trimming: 10 bases; J trimming: 3 bases; junction bases outside the gene matches: 8. CDR3 nucleotides: TGCGCCACCGGTCAGGGGGCCGACTACGAGCAGTACTTC. As protein: CATGQGADYEQYF.

The V call is TRBV4-2, the J call TRBJ2-5; D unresolved. The CDR3 is 12 residues long. Germline CDR1 LGHNA, CDR2 YNFKEQ. V was trimmed by 1 base and J by 5 bases, leaving 5 bases between them. The CDR3 reads CASSQGLETQYF. CDR3 DNA: TGTGCCAGCAGCCAAGGACTGGAGACCCAGTACTTC.

The chain has TRBV18 and TRBJ2-6; possible D gene TRBD1, 5 bases. Trimming pared 2 bases from V and 0 bases from J, leaving 17 bases between. In germline, CDR1 is KGHSH, CDR2 LQKENI. This CDR3 contains 19 residues. CDR3 amino acids: CASSPYQGPLSSGANVLTF. As DNA, the CDR3 is TGTGCCAGCTCACCATATCAGGGTCCCTTAAGCTCTGGGGCCAACGTCCTGACTTTC.

The chain is built from TRBV28 and TRBJ2-1; 7 nucleotides line up with TRBD2. CDR1 and CDR2 from the germline V gene are MDHEN and SYDVKM. CDR3 length equals 14 residues. With 3 bases clipped from V and 8 bases from J, the junction kept 7 bases outside the gene matches. CDR3 bases: TGTGCCAGCAGTTTCAGGCTGGGAGGGGATGAGCAGTTCTTC. Translation: CASSFRLGGDEQFF.

J is TRBJ1-1 and V is TRBV5-4; D is uncertain. Germline V gene data show CDR1 as SGHNT and CDR2 as YYREEE (reference sequence). V was pared by 2 bases and J by 5 bases, with 7 bases between. This CDR3 contains 12 residues. CDR3 amino acids: CASSFGGTEAFF. Written as DNA, the CDR3 is TGTGCCAGCAGCTTTGGCGGGACTGAAGCTTTCTTT.

The J gene is TRBJ2-1, the V gene TRBV29-1; TRBD2 agrees at 9 bases. Germline V gene data show CDR1 as SQVTM and CDR2 as ANQGSEA. V dropped 4 bases and J dropped 2; count of bases not matched to a gene: 9. CDR3 length equals 16 residues. This CDR3 reads CSVVGLRLAAYNEQFF. CDR3 DNA: TGCAGCGTTGTCGGGCTAAGACTAGCGGCCTACAATGAGCAGTTCTTC.

This chain links TRBV30 with TRBJ2-2; D is possibly TRBD2 (6 bases). CDR1 and CDR2 (germline): GTSNPN, SVGIG (reference sequence). The CDR3 runs to 15 residues. V was clipped by 0 bases and J by 1 base, with 9 bases between them. Here the CDR3 reads CAWSVGEVNTGELFF. CDR3 nucleotides: TGTGCCTGGAGTGTAGGGGAGGTGAACACCGGGGAGCTGTTTTTT.

The rearrangement joins TRBV19 to TRBJ2-5; tentative D call: TRBD2 (6 bases). Trimming removed 4 bases from V and 4 bases from J, with 16 bases in between. The CDR3 has 15 amino acids. Germline CDR1 LNHDA, CDR2 SQIVND (reference sequence). CDR3 sequence: CASSRATGGVETQYF. CDR3 DNA sequence: TGTGCCAGTAGTAGGGCCACAGGAGGGGTAGAGACCCAGTACTTC.

The CDR3: CASSAAAVSGNTIYF. The CDR3 bases are TGTGCCAGCAGTGCAGCAGCGGTCTCTGGAAACACCATATATTTT. This chain connects TRBV25-1 to TRBJ1-3; no reliable D call. With 4 bases removed from V and 0 bases from J, the gap between germline ends came to 10 bases. Germline V lookup: CDR1 MGHDK, CDR2 SYGVNS. CDR3 length: 15 residues.

The chain recombines TRBV2 with TRBJ1-5, with a weak D call TRBD1 (6 bases). In germline, CDR1 is SNHLY, CDR2 FYNNEI. V was clipped by 6 bases and J by 5 bases, with 8 bases between them. This CDR3 has 12 residues. CDR3 DNA sequence: TGTGCCAGCAGGGACAGTTATCAGCCCCAGCATTTT. Its translation: CASRDSYQPQHF.

This chain joins TRBV7-2 and TRBJ2-2; D is ambiguous. V lost 5 bases and J 0 bases, leaving 7 bases between the germline ends. The CDR3 extends over 14 amino acids. Germline lookup yields CDR1 SGHTA and CDR2 FQGNSA. Written as DNA, the CDR3 is TGTGCCAGCAGCCCTGTCGCGAACACCGGGGAGCTGTTTTTT. It yields the protein CASSPVANTGELFF.

The rearrangement links TRBV5-6 to TRBJ2-3; no definite D call. Trimming cost V 0 bases and J 9 bases, with 11 bases left between them. The CDR3 sequence is 13 residues long. Per the germline V gene, CDR1 is SGHDT and CDR2 is YYEEEE. The CDR3 spells CASSLVSSPTQYF. CDR3 coding DNA: TGTGCCAGCAGCTTGGTTTCCAGTCCCACGCAGTATTTT.

CDR3 nucleotides: TGTGCCAGCAGCTTCCGGGGGCAGCCCCAGCATTTT. Translation: CASSFRGQPQHF. The J gene is TRBJ1-5, the V gene TRBV13; TRBD1 is a possible D gene (5 bases). Germline V CDR1 and CDR2: PRHDT, FYEKMQ (reference sequence). The CDR3 consists of 12 residues. Trimming left V 3 bases short and J 7 bases short, with 7 bases between. The whole variable domain, remainder taken from reference TRBV13 and TRBJ1-5, is AAGVIQSPRHLIKEKRETATLKCYPIPRHDTVYWYQQGPGQDPQFLISFYEKMQSDKGSIPDRFSAQQFSDYHSELNMSSLELGDSALYFCASSFRGQPQHFGDGTRLSIL.

This chain links TRBV18 with TRBJ1-2; the D is unclear. V was clipped by 2 bases and J by 3 bases, with 7 bases between them. Looked up from germline, CDR1 is KGHSH and CDR2 is LQKENI. CDR3 size: 13 residues. CDR3 coding DNA: TGTGCCAGCTCACCAGCGCAGGACTATGGCTACACCTTC. It encodes CASSPAQDYGYTF.

The J gene is TRBJ1-1, the V gene TRBV2, with 11 bases that match TRBD1. Trimming cost V 2 bases and J 1 base; bases outside gene matches: 12. The CDR3 sequence is 19 residues long. Germline lookup yields CDR1 SNHLY and CDR2 FYNNEI. The CDR3 spells CASSEPPGTGGGRNTEAFF. In DNA, the CDR3 is TGTGCCAGCAGTGAACCCCCCGGGACAGGGGGAGGGAGGAACACTGAAGCTTTCTTT.

The CDR3: CASSQPSGTGSPKNEAFF. The CDR3 bases are TGCGCCAGCAGCCAGCCTTCCGGGACAGGGTCGCCCAAAAATGAAGCTTTCTTT. The chain uses TRBV4-1 and TRBJ1-1; 9 bases line up with TRBD1. The CDR3 runs 18 residues. After removal of 3 bases from V and 7 bases from J, the junction contained 18 bases not matched to a gene. Germline values: CDR1 MGHRA, CDR2 YSYEKL.

The gene calls are TRBV5-5 and TRBJ2-7; weak D call: TRBD1 (5 bases). The CDR3 loop spans 14 amino acids. Germline CDR1 and CDR2: SGHKS and YYEKEE (reference sequence). The germline V and J ends were trimmed by 1 base and 3 bases, with 11 bases remaining between them. This CDR3 reads CASSLRQPRYEQYF. CDR3 nucleotide sequence: TGTGCCAGCAGCTTGCGACAGCCGCGCTACGAGCAGTACTTC.

For the CDR3, the DNA is TGTGCCAGCAGTTTCAACTCCTACGAGCAGTACTTC. Its protein is CASSFNSYEQYF. The V call is TRBV27, the J call TRBJ2-7; D ambiguous. The germline CDR1 and CDR2 sequences are MNHEY and SMNVEV (reference sequence). The CDR3 is made up of 12 amino acids. The V end was cut by 3 bases, the J end by 0 bases, with 3 bases between.

V gene TRBV5-1 combines with J gene TRBJ2-3, with D perhaps matching TRBD1 (6 bases). This CDR3 is built from 14 residues. The V end lost 0 bases, the J end lost 6 bases, and 11 bases lay between the germline ends. The germline V gene encodes CDR1 SGHRS and CDR2 YFSETQ. CDR3 sequence (DNA): TGCGCCAGCAGCTTGGGACAGGTAGCTGATACGCAGTATTTT. The encoded protein is CASSLGQVADTQYF.